This T cell receptor beta chain comes out of a study of Graves' ophthalmopathy and Graves' hyperthyroidism. Moderate-to-severe activity, CAS ≥3, NOSPECS ≥4 and duration under 3 months were recorded for donors with ophthalmopathy. Other autoimmune diseases, uncontrolled infections, pregnancy or lactation ruled patients out of participation. With respect to this clonotype: Its antigen is unknown.

The CDR3 totals 15 residues. The V gene's germline CDR1 is SGHTA and CDR2 FQGNSA. V shed 8 bases, J shed 6 bases, and the junction held 15 bases outside the gene matches. For repertoire sequencing, the TCR beta CDR3 regions were amplified from RNA transcripts. First-round RT-PCR used HTBI primers; second-round multiplex PCR followed. TCRdb processed the multiplex PCR reads anew with MiXCR; each CDR3 protein has one entry. The sample lists about 240,000 distinct CDR3 sequences; around 42% were seen once. Study conclusions and caveats: Most clonotypes expanded in thyroid above 0.001 frequency were present in blood too. Both a roughly 70% sensitivity and a roughly 75% specificity characterized the model's predictions of ophthalmopathy progression.

The sample comprised peripheral blood. The chain employs TRBV7-2 and TRBJ2-7, with 8 bases that match TRBD1. The TCR comes from an adult man with Graves' ophthalmopathy. The DNA of the CDR3 is TGTGCCAGCCACCGTGGCGGGACAGGAAACGGCGAGCAGTACTTC. It translates to CASHRGGTGNGEQYF.